This passage covers 30 T cell receptor beta chains from one sample sequenced in a study of blood T cell repertoires in COVID-19. Assay used: immunoSEQ multiplex PCR; TCRdb lists only in-frame clones, some missing. Among approximately 300,000 clones, 90% were seen once, and the ten largest hold 2% to 3%. The source material was PBMCs or T cells enriched from blood (not recorded which). The receptor set was obtained from a man aged 55 to 70 who had recovered from COVID-19.

The chain couples TRBV19 to TRBJ1-2; D may be TRBD1 (5 bases). The CDR3 consists of 14 residues. V gave up 6 bases and J gave up 4 bases, with 15 bases separating them. Germline V gives CDR1 LNHDA, CDR2 SQIVND (reference sequence). As DNA, the CDR3 is TGTGCCAGTAGCCCGGGGGGGTTGGCCTATGGCTACACCTTC. This encodes CASSPGGLAYGYTF.

This chain joins TRBV2 and TRBJ1-1, with 8 bases aligning to TRBD1. Trimming took 4 bases from V and 5 from J; bases not matched to a gene: 3. Germline loops: CDR1 SNHLY, CDR2 FYNNEI. The CDR3 consists of 13 residues. CDR3 DNA: TGTGCCAGCAGTGTGGACAGGGCGACTGAAGCTTTCTTT. This translates into CASSVDRATEAFF.

The rearrangement joins TRBV13 to TRBJ2-3, with 12 bases that match TRBD2. Germline V gene lookup returns CDR1 PRHDT and CDR2 FYEKMQ (reference sequence). This CDR3 has 15 residues. Trimming took 2 bases from V and 5 from J; bases not matched to a gene: 2. The chain's CDR3 is CASSLLAGGQDTQYF. The CDR3 bases are TGTGCCAGCAGCTTACTAGCGGGAGGGCAAGATACGCAGTATTTT.

The gene calls are TRBV29-1 and TRBJ2-7; 11 bases map to TRBD1. Germline lookup yields CDR1 SQVTM and CDR2 ANQGSEA. The CDR3 consists of 14 residues. J was trimmed by 3 bases and V by 1 base; bases with no gene match: 2. CDR3 DNA: TGCAGCGTTGAAGGGGGACAGGGGGTCTACGAGCAGTACTTC. Translated: CSVEGGQGVYEQYF.

This rearrangement joins TRBV6-2 or TRBV6-3 to TRBJ1-5, with TRBD1 matching over 8 bases. The CDR3 spans 15 residues. The V and J ends lost 6 bases and 3 bases, in that order; junction bases with no gene match: 7. CDR1 and CDR2 from the germline V gene are MNHEY and SVGEGT. The CDR3 nucleotides read TGTGCCAGCAGCAGACAGGGGACTACCAATCAGCCCCAGCATTTT. Translated: CASSRQGTTNQPQHF.

V and J are TRBV7-9 and TRBJ1-1; D not certain. Germline assignment: CDR1 SEHNR and CDR2 FQNEAQ (reference sequence). V lost 5 bases, J lost 3 bases, and 13 bases lay in between. The CDR3 contains 14 residues. This CDR3 reads CASSHPLSHTEAFF. The CDR3 coding sequence is TGTGCCAGCAGCCACCCGCTAAGTCACACTGAAGCTTTCTTT. Based on the CDR3 plus reference TRBV7-9 and TRBJ1-1, the full variable domain is DTGVSQNPRHKITKRGQNVTFRCDPISEHNRLYWYRQTLGQGPEFLTYFQNEAQLEKSRLLSDRFSAERPKGSFSTLEIQRTEQGDSAMYLCASSHPLSHTEAFFGQGTRLTVV.

This rearrangement joins TRBV19 to TRBJ2-7, with D tentatively TRBD1 (5 bases). The CDR3 has 13 residues. Germline V lookup: CDR1 LNHDA, CDR2 SQIVND (reference sequence). CDR3 sequence reads: CASAQGISYEQYF. The CDR3 region has the DNA TGTGCTTCCGCCCAGGGTATATCCTACGAGCAGTACTTC.

The chain links TRBV5-4 to TRBJ2-7, with 9 bases identical to TRBD1. The ends lost 0 bases at V and 0 bases at J; junction bases unmatched: 1. This CDR3 spans 15 amino acids. CDR1 and CDR2 (germline): SGHNT, YYREEE (reference sequence). CDR3 region: CASSLGGQGSYEQYF. The CDR3 DNA reads TGTGCCAGCAGCTTGGGGGGACAGGGCTCCTACGAGCAGTACTTC.

This rearrangement joins TRBV29-1 to TRBJ1-1; 7 nucleotides line up with TRBD1. Trimming at V came to 5 bases and at J to 0 bases, leaving 9 bases not matched to a gene. Germline V gene data show CDR1 as SQVTM and CDR2 as ANQGSEA. The CDR3 length is 15 residues. This chain's CDR3 is CSVQLTTGMNTEAFF. CDR3 DNA sequence: TGCAGCGTTCAATTGACGACAGGGATGAACACTGAAGCTTTCTTT.

This chain uses TRBV5-1 with TRBJ2-7, with 12 bases matching TRBD2. The CDR3 contains 16 residues. Germline loops: CDR1 SGHRS, CDR2 YFSETQ. The ends lost 4 bases at V and 3 bases at J; junction bases unmatched: 8. CDR3 nucleotide sequence: TGCGCCAGCAGCAGGGGGACTAGCGGGCGTAACTACGAGCAGTACTTC. Protein sequence: CASSRGTSGRNYEQYF.

The rearrangement links TRBV28 to TRBJ1-6; maybe TRBD1 (6 bases). Germline loops: CDR1 MDHEN, CDR2 SYDVKM. Between the trimmed V and J ends, which lost 8 bases and 9 bases, there was a span of 14 bases. The CDR3 runs 13 residues. The CDR3 region is CASGGGVGSPLHF. CDR3 nucleotides: TGTGCCAGCGGAGGGGGGGTAGGTTCACCCCTCCACTTT.

The rearrangement joins TRBV3-1 (or the pseudogene TRBV3-2) to TRBJ2-5; D possibly corresponds to TRBD2 (5 bases). In germline, CDR1 is LGHDT, CDR2 YNNKEL (reference sequence). The length of the CDR3 is 14 residues. The V and J ends lost 1 base and 5 bases respectively, with 11 bases between them. The CDR3 reads CASSQAGSRETQYF. CDR3 in DNA: TGTGCCAGCAGCCAAGCGGGGAGTAGGGAGACCCAGTACTTC.

In the case of this clone: The same CDR3 also results from other DNA sequences found in this sample. The chain employs TRBV5-6 and TRBJ1-1, with 8 bases matching TRBD1. CDR1 and CDR2 (germline): SGHDT, YYEEEE. After removal of 4 bases from V and 1 base from J, the junction contained 6 bases not matched to a gene. The CDR3 contains 15 residues. As DNA, the CDR3 is TGTGCCAGCAGCGACGACAGGGGAGGGAACACTGAAGCTTTCTTT. Residues: CASSDDRGGNTEAFF.

V is TRBV4-1 and J is TRBJ2-1; the match to TRBD2 covers 16 bases. Germline CDR1 MGHRA, CDR2 YSYEKL. The junction had 7 bases not matched to a gene; V was cut back by 7 bases and J by 7 bases. This CDR3 region has 16 residues. In DNA, the CDR3 is TGCGCCAGCAAGGGACTAGCGGGGGGGCCACGGAATGAGCAGTTCTTC. Protein: CASKGLAGGPRNEQFF.

The count of this clone is one. V is TRBV25-1 and J is TRBJ1-2; D perhaps matches TRBD1 (5 bases). The CDR3 has 14 residues. CDR1 MGHDK and CDR2 SYGVNS come from the germline V gene. Trimming shortened V by 3 bases and J by 1 base, and 9 bases separated the two germline ends. CDR3 in amino acids: CASSDYRHNYGYTF. The DNA for the CDR3 is TGTGCCAGCAGTGATTACAGGCATAACTATGGCTACACCTTC.

V and J are TRBV18 and TRBJ2-1, with 10 bases lining up with TRBD2. Germline trimming cut 2 bases from V and 3 bases from J; bases unmatched to any gene: 1. Germline V lookup: CDR1 KGHSH, CDR2 LQKENI. This CDR3 region has 15 residues. The CDR3 bases are TGTGCCAGCTCACCAGCTAGCGGGGGCTACAATGAGCAGTTCTTC. It translates to CASSPASGGYNEQFF.

The V gene is TRBV11-3, the J gene TRBJ1-1, with a possible D match to TRBD1 (6 bases). The germline CDR1 and CDR2 sequences are SGHNT and YENEEA. This CDR3 region has 11 residues. Between the trimmed V and J ends, which lost 8 bases and 4 bases, there was a span of 8 bases. The CDR3 region is CASGRGTEAFF. The CDR3 region has the DNA TGTGCCAGCGGCAGGGGCACTGAAGCTTTCTTT.

The rearrangement joins TRBV11-1 to TRBJ2-2; tentative D call: TRBD2 (5 bases). Germline V gene data show CDR1 as SGHAT and CDR2 as FQDESV (reference sequence). With 3 bases removed from V and 8 bases from J, the gap between germline ends came to 19 bases. CDR3 length: 16 residues. As DNA, the CDR3 is TGTGCCAGCAGCTTCTTGGTGGGAGTTTCGGAGGGGGAGCTGTTTTTT. Translated, it gives CASSFLVGVSEGELFF.

This clone appeared a single time. V gene TRBV20-1 combines with J gene TRBJ1-3; D is unclear. Germline-derived CDR1 and CDR2 are DFQATT and SNEGSKA (reference sequence). V was cut by 3 bases and J by 9 bases, with 9 bases left in between. The CDR3 consists of 11 residues. Here the CDR3 DNA reads TGCAGTGCTAGCGAGGGAGTCACCATATATTTT. Translated: CSASEGVTIYF.

V usage is TRBV7-2 and J usage is TRBJ2-4; maybe TRBD1 (6 bases). The length of the CDR3 is 14 residues. V was clipped by 4 bases and J by 5 bases, with 12 bases between them. Per germline, CDR1 SGHTA and CDR2 FQGNSA. The CDR3 DNA reads as TGTGCCAGCAGCTCAGGGGTCGGGGAAAACATTCAGTACTTC. It translates to CASSSGVGENIQYF.

J is TRBJ1-1 and V is TRBV19, with 12 positions matching TRBD1. This CDR3 region has 18 residues. Germline trimming cut 5 bases from V and 0 bases from J; bases unmatched to any gene: 10. In germline, CDR1 is LNHDA, CDR2 SQIVND (reference sequence). In nucleotides, the CDR3 is TGTGCCAGTAGTGGCAGGGACAGGGGGCCGGGAATGAACACTGAAGCTTTCTTT. Protein sequence: CASSGRDRGPGMNTEAFF.

The rearrangement links TRBV14 to TRBJ1-3; D is unclear. Germline CDR1 and CDR2: SGHDN and FVKESK. The CDR3 loop spans 12 amino acids. V gave up 6 bases and J gave up 0 bases, with 3 bases separating them. The CDR3: CASSNSGNTIYF. Here the CDR3 DNA reads TGTGCCAGCAGTAACTCTGGAAACACCATATATTTT.

The rearrangement joins TRBV14 to TRBJ1-2, with D perhaps TRBD1 (6 bases). The CDR3 consists of 15 residues. V shed 0 bases and J shed 4 bases, with 12 bases lying between them. CDR1 SGHDN and CDR2 FVKESK come from the germline V gene. CDR3 DNA sequence: TGTGCCAGCAGCCAAGATTTTTGGGACACCTATGGCTACACCTTC. It is translated as CASSQDFWDTYGYTF. The full variable domain, in which reference TRBV14 and TRBJ1-2 provide the parts outside the CDR3, is EAGVTQFPSHSVIEKGQTVTLRCDPISGHDNLYWYRRVMGKEIKFLLHFVKESKQDESGMPNNRFLAERTGGTYSTLKVQPAELEDSGVYFCASSQDFWDTYGYTFGSGTRLTVV.

The chain recombines TRBV6-5 with TRBJ1-3, with a weak D call TRBD1 (5 bases). CDR1 is MNHEY and CDR2 is SVGAGI in the germline V gene. V was cut by 6 bases and J by 0 bases, with 12 bases left in between. The CDR3 has 15 residues. CDR3 protein: CASRMGGSSGNTIYF. CDR3 coding DNA: TGTGCCAGCAGAATGGGGGGGAGCTCTGGAAACACCATATATTTT.

The J gene is TRBJ1-1, the V gene TRBV7-9; D perhaps matches TRBD1 (5 bases). Germline lookup yields CDR1 SEHNR and CDR2 FQNEAQ (reference sequence). The CDR3 length is 14 residues. V gave up 1 base and J gave up 5 bases, with 11 bases separating them. CDR3 loop: CASSLGQGWTEAFF. The CDR3 coding sequence is TGTGCCAGCAGCTTAGGGCAGGGCTGGACTGAAGCTTTCTTT. Supplemented by reference TRBV7-9 and TRBJ1-1, the full variable domain reads DTGVSQNPRHKITKRGQNVTFRCDPISEHNRLYWYRQTLGQGPEFLTYFQNEAQLEKSRLLSDRFSAERPKGSFSTLEIQRTEQGDSAMYLCASSLGQGWTEAFFGQGTRLTVV.

The chain links TRBV14 to TRBJ1-2, with D possibly TRBD1 on 5 matching bases. Trimming took off 4 bases at V and 2 bases at J, with 8 bases between the two ends. This CDR3 is built from 13 residues. CDR1 is SGHDN, CDR2 FVKESK, per germline. The CDR3 reads CASSRQRNYGYTF. The CDR3 coding sequence is TGTGCCAGCAGCCGACAGCGAAACTATGGCTACACCTTC.

The chain joins TRBV10-3 to TRBJ1-3; a weak D match, TRBD1 (6 bases). The CDR3 extends over 15 amino acids. From germline, CDR1 is ENHRY and CDR2 SYGVKD. The germline V and J ends were trimmed by 4 bases and 1 base, with 11 bases remaining between them. CDR3 nucleotide sequence: TGTGCCATCAGTGCAGGGGCAGGGTCTGGAAACACCATATATTTT. Translating gives CAISAGAGSGNTIYF.

The CDR3 DNA is TGCGCCAGCAGCTTGGAACACCGCACCGGGGAGCTGTTTTTT. It encodes CASSLEHRTGELFF. V usage is TRBV5-1 and J usage is TRBJ2-2; no reliable D call. Germline CDR1 SGHRS, CDR2 YFSETQ. CDR3 size: 14 residues. V was trimmed by 0 bases and J by 4 bases, leaving 7 bases between them. Full variable domain (remainder filled in from reference TRBV5-1 and TRBJ2-2): KAGVTQTPRYLIKTRGQQVTLSCSPISGHRSVSWYQQTPGQGLQFLFEYFSETQRNKGNFPGRFSGRQFSNSRSEMNVSTLELGDSALYLCASSLEHRTGELFFGEGSRLTVL.

A single count supports this clone. The J gene is TRBJ2-5, the V gene TRBV29-1; 8 nucleotides match TRBD2. The junction had 12 bases not matched to a gene; V was cut back by 7 bases and J by 5 bases. CDR3 length: 14 residues. Germline assignment: CDR1 SQVTM and CDR2 ANQGSEA. CDR3 protein: CSAKTGTSTETQYF. The CDR3 DNA is TGCAGCGCAAAAACCGGGACTAGTACTGAGACCCAGTACTTC. Variable domain in full (rest from reference TRBV29-1 and TRBJ2-5): SAVISQKPSRDICQRGTSLTIQCQVDSQVTMMFWYRQQPGQSLTLIATANQGSEATYESGFVIDKFPISRPNLTFSTLTVSNMSPEDSSIYLCSAKTGTSTETQYFGPGTRLLVL.

V gene TRBV20-1 combines with J gene TRBJ2-5; D gene unclear. Trimming shortened V by 4 bases and J by 5 bases, and 8 bases separated the two germline ends. Germline V gene lookup returns CDR1 DFQATT and CDR2 SNEGSKA (reference sequence). This CDR3 is built from 11 residues. This CDR3 reads CSAITVETQYF. CDR3 nucleotide sequence: TGCAGTGCTATTACAGTGGAGACCCAGTACTTC.